The clone carrying this T cell receptor beta chain was found a few times. The antigen is not known. These data belong to a study of response to subunit inactivated influenza vaccine. General study points: Authors suggested each seasonal flu vaccination may recruit only limited numbers of new T cells.

MiXCR, applied by TCRdb to the RT-PCR reads, yields one record per CDR3 protein. The sample shows about 240,000 distinct CDR3 sequences, 10% to 15% of them seen only once. The sample in question was non-naive T cells sorted from PBMCs, obtained 14 to 15 days before vaccination. The clonotype comes from a man aged 50-59 years who received an inactivated influenza vaccine.

Here the CDR3 DNA reads TGCAGCGTTTCCGGGAGACTCGGAGATACGCAGTATTTT. Translated, it gives CSVSGRLGDTQYF. The chain joins TRBV29-1 to TRBJ2-3, with D possibly being TRBD2 (6 bases). Germline CDR1 SQVTM, CDR2 ANQGSEA. V gave up 5 bases and J gave up 5 bases, with 14 bases separating them. The CDR3 sequence is 13 residues long.